The rows below give T cell receptor beta chains drawn from one sample of a study of PD-1 blockade in classical Hodgkin lymphoma. Only in-frame clones appear in the TCRdb table, and some are missing; sequencing was by immunoSEQ multiplex PCR. Of roughly 24,000 clones listed, about four fifths are singletons. Sequenced material: peripheral blood mononuclear cells (PBMCs), taken before the fourth cycle of nivolumab. These receptors originate from a human donor with classical Hodgkin lymphoma. Both conserved end residues are part of each CDR3. The D gene is left open where the match is weak. Clone size is given for some rows only: seen once, a few or many times, or a class if the clone is expanded.

j_call clone_size d_call v_call cdr3_aa cdr3_nt
TRBJ1-1 . . TRBV2 CASSEGQTVLNTEAFF TGTGCCAGCAGTGAAGGACAGACAGTCCTGAACACTGAAGCTTTCTTT
TRBJ2-1 . TRBD2 TRBV28 CASSAGGLNEQFF TGTGCCAGCAGTGCCGGGGGGTTGAATGAGCAGTTCTTC
TRBJ1-1 . TRBD1 TRBV5-4 CASSLDRGDTEAFF TGTGCCAGCAGCTTGGACAGGGGAGACACTGAAGCTTTCTTT
TRBJ2-1 . . TRBV20-1 CGPGTGDSPFF TGCGGGCCCGGGACGGGAGATTCTCCGTTCTTC
TRBJ2-1 . . TRBV30 CAWSVGRGNEQFF TGTGCCTGGAGTGTTGGCAGGGGTAATGAGCAGTTCTTC
TRBJ2-7 . . TRBV28 CATSLGYEQYF TGTGCCACCTCACTCGGCTACGAGCAGTACTTC
TRBJ2-7 . . TRBV7-5 CASRDRYYEQYF TGTGCCAGCCGGGACAGATATTACGAGCAGTACTTC
TRBJ2-7 . . TRBV5-6 CASSLGVSPHEQYF TGTGCCAGCAGCTTGGGAGTAAGCCCCCACGAGCAGTACTTC
TRBJ2-4 . . TRBV6-5 CASSSGGAKNIQYF TGTGCCAGCAGTTCCGGTGGGGCCAAAAACATTCAGTACTTC
TRBJ1-2 . TRBD1 TRBV6-5 CASSYADRGYGYTF TGTGCCAGCAGTTACGCGGACAGGGGCTATGGCTACACCTTC
TRBJ1-1 . . TRBV30 CAYRALEGHTEAFF TGTGCCTACCGGGCCCTAGAGGGGCACACTGAAGCTTTCTTT
TRBJ2-5 once . TRBV9 CASSARTALQETQYF TGTGCCAGCAGCGCCCGGACAGCCCTCCAAGAGACCCAGTACTTC
TRBJ1-1 . . TRBV18 CASSPPGGRQNTEAFF TGTGCCAGCTCACCACCGGGTGGACGACAGAACACTGAAGCTTTCTTT
TRBJ1-2 . . TRBV20-1 CSASSGYTF TGCAGTGCTAGTTCGGGCTACACCTTC
TRBJ2-5 . TRBD1 TRBV10-1 CASSNRGQGQETQYF TGCGCCAGCAGCAACCGTGGACAGGGCCAAGAGACCCAGTACTTC
TRBJ2-7 . . TRBV7-6 CASSLGQGGYEQYF TGTGCCAGCAGCTTAGGACAGGGAGGGTACGAGCAGTACTTC
TRBJ2-1 . . TRBV11-2 CASSSLRAPVHNEQFF TGTGCCAGCAGCTCCCTCCGGGCCCCGGTACACAATGAGCAGTTCTTC
TRBJ2-3 . . TRBV14 CASSQGRLVGADTQYF TGTGCCAGCAGCCAAGGAAGACTAGTCGGGGCAGATACGCAGTATTTT
TRBJ2-1 once . TRBV9 CASSFRTEYNEQFF TGTGCCAGCAGCTTCCGGACAGAGTACAATGAGCAGTTCTTC
TRBJ1-6 . . TRBV19 CASSSPGGGRNSPLHF TGTGCCAGTAGCTCCCCGGGGGGCGGCCGTAATTCACCCCTCCACTTT
TRBJ2-1 . . TRBV6-1 CASSEGSQGGSGRFF TGTGCCAGCAGTGAAGGTTCCCAGGGGGGGAGCGGGCGGTTCTTC
TRBJ2-2 . . TRBV19 CASRWTVANTGELFF TGTGCCAGTAGATGGACAGTCGCGAACACCGGGGAGCTGTTTTTT
TRBJ1-2 . . TRBV30 CAWSGGGGGYTF TGTGCCTGGAGTGGGGGTGGTGGGGGCTACACCTTC
TRBJ1-1 . . TRBV11-3 CATQENGNTEAFF TGTGCCACCCAGGAGAACGGGAACACTGAAGCTTTCTTT
TRBJ2-1 . . TRBV4-1 CASSQSGMSLQWQFF TGCGCCAGCAGCCAATCAGGGATGTCCCTACAGTGGCAGTTCTTC
TRBJ1-1 . TRBD1 TRBV19 CASSIWGQGTPEAFF TGTGCCAGTAGTATATGGGGACAGGGGACACCTGAAGCTTTCTTT
TRBJ2-3 once . TRBV13 CASSLSSYPGSDTQYF TGTGCCAGCAGCCTCTCTAGCTACCCAGGGTCAGATACGCAGTATTTT
TRBJ1-5 medium-sized . TRBV7-8 CASSLEGARNQPQHF TGTGCCAGCAGCTTAGAAGGGGCTCGCAATCAGCCCCAGCATTTT
TRBJ2-3 . . TRBV6-5 CASSYFDTQYF TGTGCCAGCAGTTACTTCGATACGCAGTATTTT
TRBJ2-3 . TRBD2 TRBV29-1 CSVGGLAGGADTQYF TGCAGCGTTGGAGGACTAGCGGGAGGCGCAGATACGCAGTATTTT
TRBJ1-6 . . TRBV25-1 CASSMAYNSPLHF TGTGCCAGCAGCATGGCATATAATTCACCCCTCCACTTT
TRBJ2-7 . . TRBV11-3 CASSSGGMGVDEQYF TGTGCCAGCAGCTCAGGGGGGATGGGGGTAGACGAGCAGTACTTC